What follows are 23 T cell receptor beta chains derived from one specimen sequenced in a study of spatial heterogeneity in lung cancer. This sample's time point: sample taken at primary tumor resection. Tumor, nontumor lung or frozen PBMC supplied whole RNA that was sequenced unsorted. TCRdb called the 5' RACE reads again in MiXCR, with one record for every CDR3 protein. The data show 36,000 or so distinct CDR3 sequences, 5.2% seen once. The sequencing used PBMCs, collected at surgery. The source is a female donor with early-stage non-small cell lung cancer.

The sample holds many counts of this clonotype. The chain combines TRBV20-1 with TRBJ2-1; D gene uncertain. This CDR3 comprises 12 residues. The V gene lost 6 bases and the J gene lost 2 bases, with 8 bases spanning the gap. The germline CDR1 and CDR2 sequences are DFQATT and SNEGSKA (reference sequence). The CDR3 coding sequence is TGCAGTGCATCACGGACCTACAATGAGCAGTTCTTC. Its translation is CSASRTYNEQFF.

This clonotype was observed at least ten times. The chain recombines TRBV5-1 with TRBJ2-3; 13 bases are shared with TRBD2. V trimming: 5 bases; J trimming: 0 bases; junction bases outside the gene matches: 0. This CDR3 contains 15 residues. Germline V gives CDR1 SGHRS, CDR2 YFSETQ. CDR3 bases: TGCGCCAGCAGGACTAGCGGGGGGAGCACAGATACGCAGTATTTT. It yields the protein CASRTSGGSTDTQYF.

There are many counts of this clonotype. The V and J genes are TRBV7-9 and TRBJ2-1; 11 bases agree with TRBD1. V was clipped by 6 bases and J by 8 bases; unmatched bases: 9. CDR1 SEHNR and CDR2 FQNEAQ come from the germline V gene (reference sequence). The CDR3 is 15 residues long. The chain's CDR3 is CASSFGQGASHEQFF. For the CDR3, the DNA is TGTGCCAGCAGTTTCGGACAGGGGGCTTCTCATGAGCAGTTCTTC.

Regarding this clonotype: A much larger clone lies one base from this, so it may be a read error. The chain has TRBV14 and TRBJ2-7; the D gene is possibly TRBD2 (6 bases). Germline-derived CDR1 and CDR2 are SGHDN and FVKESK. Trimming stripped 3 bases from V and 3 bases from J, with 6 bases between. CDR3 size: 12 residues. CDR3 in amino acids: CASSHGGYEQYF. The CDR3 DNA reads TGTGCCAGCAGCCACGGGGGCTACGAGCAGTACTTC.

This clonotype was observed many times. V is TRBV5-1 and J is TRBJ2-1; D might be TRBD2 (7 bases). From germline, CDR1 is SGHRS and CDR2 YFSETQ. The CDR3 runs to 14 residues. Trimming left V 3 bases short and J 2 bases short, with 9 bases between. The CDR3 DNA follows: TGCGCCAGCAGCTCGGGGGGCCCCTACAATGAGCAGTTCTTC. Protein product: CASSSGGPYNEQFF.

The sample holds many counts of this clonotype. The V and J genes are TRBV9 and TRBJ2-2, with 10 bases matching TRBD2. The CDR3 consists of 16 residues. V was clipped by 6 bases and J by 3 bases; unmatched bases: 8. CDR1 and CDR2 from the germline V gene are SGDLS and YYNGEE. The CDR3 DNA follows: TGTGCCAGCAACAGCGGGAGGGCTGATGACACCGGGGAGCTGTTTTTT. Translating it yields CASNSGRADDTGELFF.

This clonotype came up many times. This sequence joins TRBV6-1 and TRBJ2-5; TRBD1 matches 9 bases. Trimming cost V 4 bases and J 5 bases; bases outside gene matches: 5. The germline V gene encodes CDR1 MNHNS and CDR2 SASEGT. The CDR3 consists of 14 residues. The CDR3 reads CASSGWTGEETQYF. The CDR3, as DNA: TGTGCCAGCAGTGGGTGGACAGGGGAGGAGACCCAGTACTTC.

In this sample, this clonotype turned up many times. The DNA for the CDR3 is TGTGCCAGCAGCTGGGGGACTAGTACCGAGCAGTACTTC. Encoded protein: CASSWGTSTEQYF. The chain carries TRBV5-4 and TRBJ2-7, with 8 positions matching TRBD2. The CDR3 contains 13 residues. Germline assignment: CDR1 SGHNT and CDR2 YYREEE (reference sequence). V trimming: 3 bases; J trimming: 6 bases; junction bases outside the gene matches: 5.

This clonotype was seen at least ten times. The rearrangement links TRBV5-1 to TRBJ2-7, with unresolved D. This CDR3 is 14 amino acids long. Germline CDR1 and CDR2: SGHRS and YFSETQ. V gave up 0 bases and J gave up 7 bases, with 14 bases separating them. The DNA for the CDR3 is TGCGCCAGCAGCTTGGTGGCCGACCCTCGGGAGCAGTACTTC. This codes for CASSLVADPREQYF.

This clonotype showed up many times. CDR3 region: CASSYGTAFYGYTF. The CDR3 nucleotides are TGTGCCAGCAGTTACGGGACAGCTTTCTATGGCTACACCTTC. The rearrangement links TRBV6-6 to TRBJ1-2; 7 positions agree with TRBD1. Trimming took 2 bases from V and 4 from J; bases not matched to a gene: 4. Germline lookup yields CDR1 MNHNY and CDR2 SVGAGI (reference sequence). CDR3 length: 14 residues.

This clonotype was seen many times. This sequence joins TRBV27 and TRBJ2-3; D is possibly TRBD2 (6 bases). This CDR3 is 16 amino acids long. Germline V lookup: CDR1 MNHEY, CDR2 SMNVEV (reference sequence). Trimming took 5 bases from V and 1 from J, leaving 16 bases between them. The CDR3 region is CASSPPWGVGTDTQYF. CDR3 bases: TGTGCCAGCAGTCCTCCCTGGGGGGTCGGCACAGATACGCAGTATTTT.

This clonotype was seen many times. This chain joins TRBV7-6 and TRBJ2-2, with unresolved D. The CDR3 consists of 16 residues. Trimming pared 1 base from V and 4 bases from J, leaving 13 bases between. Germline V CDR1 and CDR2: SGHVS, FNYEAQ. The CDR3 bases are TGTGCCAGCAGCTTAGTTCCAAGATCGGGCACCGGGGAGCTGTTTTTT. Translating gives CASSLVPRSGTGELFF.

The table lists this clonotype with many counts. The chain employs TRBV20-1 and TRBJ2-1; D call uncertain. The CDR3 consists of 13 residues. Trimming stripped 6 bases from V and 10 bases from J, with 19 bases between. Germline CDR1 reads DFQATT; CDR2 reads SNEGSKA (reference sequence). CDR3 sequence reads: CSATRKSLGEQFF. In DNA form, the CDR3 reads TGCAGTGCCACCAGGAAATCCCTGGGGGAGCAGTTCTTC.

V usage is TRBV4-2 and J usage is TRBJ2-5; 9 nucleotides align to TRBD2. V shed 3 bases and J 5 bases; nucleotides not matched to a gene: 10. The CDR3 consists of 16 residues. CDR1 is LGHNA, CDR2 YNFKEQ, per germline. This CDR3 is CASSQQGGLATETQYF. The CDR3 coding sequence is TGTGCCAGCAGCCAGCAGGGGGGACTAGCAACGGAGACCCAGTACTTC.

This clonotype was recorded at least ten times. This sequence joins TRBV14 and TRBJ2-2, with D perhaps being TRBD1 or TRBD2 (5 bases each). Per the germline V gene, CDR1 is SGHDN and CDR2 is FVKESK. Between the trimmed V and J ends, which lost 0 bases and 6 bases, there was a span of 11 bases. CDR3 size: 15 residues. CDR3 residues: CASSQDVGRPGELFF. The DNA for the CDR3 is TGTGCCAGCAGCCAAGATGTGGGACGTCCCGGGGAGCTGTTTTTT.

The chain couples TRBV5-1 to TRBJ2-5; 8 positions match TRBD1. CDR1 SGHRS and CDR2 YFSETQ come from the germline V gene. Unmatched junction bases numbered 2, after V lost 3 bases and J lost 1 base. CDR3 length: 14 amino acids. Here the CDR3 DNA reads TGCGCCAGCAGCTCGGGACAGGTCCAAGAGACCCAGTACTTC. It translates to CASSSGQVQETQYF.

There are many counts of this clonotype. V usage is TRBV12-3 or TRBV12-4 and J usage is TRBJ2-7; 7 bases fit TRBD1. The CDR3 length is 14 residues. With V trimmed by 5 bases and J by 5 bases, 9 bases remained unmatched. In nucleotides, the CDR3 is TGTGCCAGCAGTAGACAGGGTTCTGTGGACGAGCAGTACTTC. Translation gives CASSRQGSVDEQYF.

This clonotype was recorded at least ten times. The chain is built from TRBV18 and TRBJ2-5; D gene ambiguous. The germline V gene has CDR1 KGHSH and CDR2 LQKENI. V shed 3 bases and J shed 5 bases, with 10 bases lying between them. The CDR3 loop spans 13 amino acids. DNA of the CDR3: TGTGCCAGCTCACCCACTAAATCGGAGACCCAGTACTTC. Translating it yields CASSPTKSETQYF. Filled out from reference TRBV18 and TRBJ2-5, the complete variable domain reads NAGVMQNPRHLVRRRGQEARLRCSPMKGHSHVYWYRQLPEEGLKFMVYLQKENIIDESGMPKERFSAEFPKEGPSILRIQQVVRGDSAAYFCASSPTKSETQYFGPGTRLLVL.

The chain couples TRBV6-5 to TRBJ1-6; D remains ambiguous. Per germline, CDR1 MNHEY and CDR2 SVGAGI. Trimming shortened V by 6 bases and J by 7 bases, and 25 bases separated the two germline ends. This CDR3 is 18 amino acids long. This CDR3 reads CASSLRSGQSKSNSPLHF. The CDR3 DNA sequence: TGTGCCAGCAGCCTTCGGTCCGGTCAAAGCAAGAGCAATTCACCCCTCCACTTT.

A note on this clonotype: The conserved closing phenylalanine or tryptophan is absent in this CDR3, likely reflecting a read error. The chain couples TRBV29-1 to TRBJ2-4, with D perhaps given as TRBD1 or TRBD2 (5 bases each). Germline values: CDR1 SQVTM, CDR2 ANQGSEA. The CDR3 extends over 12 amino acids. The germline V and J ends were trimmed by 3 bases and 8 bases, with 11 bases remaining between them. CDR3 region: CSVEPGRDIQYY. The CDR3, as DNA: TGCAGCGTTGAGCCAGGGAGAGACATTCAGTACTAC.

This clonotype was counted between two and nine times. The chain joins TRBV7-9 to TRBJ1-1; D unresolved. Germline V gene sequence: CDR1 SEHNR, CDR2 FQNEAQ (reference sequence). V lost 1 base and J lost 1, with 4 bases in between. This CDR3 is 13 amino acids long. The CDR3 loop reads CASSLGQNTEAFF. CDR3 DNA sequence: TGTGCCAGCAGCTTAGGTCAGAACACTGAAGCTTTCTTT.

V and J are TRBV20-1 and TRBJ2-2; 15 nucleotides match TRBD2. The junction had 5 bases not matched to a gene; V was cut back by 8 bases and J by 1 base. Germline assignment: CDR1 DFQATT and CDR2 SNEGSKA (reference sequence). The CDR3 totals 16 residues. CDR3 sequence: CSTGTSGRRNTGELFF. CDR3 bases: TGCAGTACAGGGACTAGCGGGAGGAGGAACACCGGGGAGCTGTTTTTT.

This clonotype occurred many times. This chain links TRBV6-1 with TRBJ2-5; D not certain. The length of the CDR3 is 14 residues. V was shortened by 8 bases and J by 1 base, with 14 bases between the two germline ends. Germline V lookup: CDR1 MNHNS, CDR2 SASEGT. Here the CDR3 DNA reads TGTGCCAGCTCAGGACCAGCCGTCCAAGAGACCCAGTACTTC. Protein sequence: CASSGPAVQETQYF.